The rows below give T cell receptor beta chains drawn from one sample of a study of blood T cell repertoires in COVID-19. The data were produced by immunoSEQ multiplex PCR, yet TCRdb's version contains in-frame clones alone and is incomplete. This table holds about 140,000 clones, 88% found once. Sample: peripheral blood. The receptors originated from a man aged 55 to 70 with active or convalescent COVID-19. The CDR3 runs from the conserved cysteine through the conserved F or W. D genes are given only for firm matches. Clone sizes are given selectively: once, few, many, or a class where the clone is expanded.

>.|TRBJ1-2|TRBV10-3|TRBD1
CAISGGQGENYGYTF
TGTGCCATCAGCGGCGGACAGGGGGAGAACTATGGCTACACCTTC
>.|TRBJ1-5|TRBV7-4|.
CASSLRARGGLCDQPQHF
TGTGCCAGCAGCCTGAGGGCCCGGGGAGGATTATGCGATCAGCCCCAGCATTTT
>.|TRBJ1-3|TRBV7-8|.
CASSPGGASNTIYF
TGTGCCAGCAGCCCGGGGGGGGCAAGTAACACCATATATTTT
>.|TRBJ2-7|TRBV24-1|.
CADSSGPGTESSYEQYF
TGTGCCGACTCATCGGGGCCCGGGACTGAGTCCTCCTACGAGCAGTACTTC
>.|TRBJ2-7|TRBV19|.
CASSLGGSYEQYF
TGTGCCAGTAGTCTTGGAGGGAGCTACGAGCAGTACTTC
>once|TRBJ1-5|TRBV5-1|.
CASSVSGVKDQPQHF
TGCGCCAGCAGCGTCAGCGGGGTAAAGGATCAGCCCCAGCATTTT
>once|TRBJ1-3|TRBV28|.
CASSLLGGEAGNTIYF
TGTGCCAGCAGTTTATTGGGAGGGGAGGCTGGAAACACCATATATTTT
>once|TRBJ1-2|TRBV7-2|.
CASSLKGGDYGYTF
TGTGCCAGCAGCTTAAAAGGCGGGGACTATGGCTACACCTTC
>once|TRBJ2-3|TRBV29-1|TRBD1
CSARQGGTDTQYF
TGCAGCGCTCGACAGGGGGGCACAGATACGCAGTATTTT
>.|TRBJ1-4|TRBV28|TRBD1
CASSVPGQGLEKLFF
TGTGCCAGCAGTGTACCGGGACAGGGGCTTGAAAAACTGTTTTTT
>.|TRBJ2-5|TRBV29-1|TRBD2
CSVEDWEGRNQETQYF
TGCAGCGTTGAAGATTGGGAGGGACGGAACCAAGAGACCCAGTACTTC
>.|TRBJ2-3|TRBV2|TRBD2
CASSPRTSGYTDTQYF
TGTGCCAGCAGTCCCAGGACTAGCGGGTACACAGATACGCAGTATTTT
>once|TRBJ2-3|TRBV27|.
CASSLDISYTQYF
TGTGCCAGCAGTTTAGATATTAGCTATACGCAGTATTTT
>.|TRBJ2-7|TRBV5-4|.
CASSLRGLDYEQYF
TGTGCCAGCAGCTTGCGGGGGTTAGACTACGAGCAGTACTTC
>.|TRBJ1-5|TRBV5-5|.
CASSPTAGQPQHF
TGTGCCAGCAGCCCGACGGCGGGACAGCCCCAGCATTTT
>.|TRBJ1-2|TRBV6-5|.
CASSKDTFNYGYTF
TGTGCCAGCAGCAAGGACACTTTTAACTATGGCTACACCTTC
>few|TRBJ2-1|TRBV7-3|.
CASSLRDTLSYNEQFF
TGTGCCAGCAGCCTAAGGGACACCCTCTCCTACAATGAGCAGTTCTTC
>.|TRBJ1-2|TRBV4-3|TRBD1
CASSHQTGEVYTF
TGCGCCAGCAGCCACCAGACAGGGGAGGTCTACACCTTC
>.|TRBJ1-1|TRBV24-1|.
CATSASQGNEAFF
TGTGCCACCAGTGCAAGCCAGGGAAATGAAGCTTTCTTT
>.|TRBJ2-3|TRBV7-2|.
CASSLGWSRTDTQYF
TGTGCCAGCAGCTTAGGTTGGAGCCGCACAGATACGCAGTATTTT
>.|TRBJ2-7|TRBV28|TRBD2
CASSPTGGVTYEQYF
TGTGCCAGCAGTCCTACGGGGGGGGTGACCTACGAGCAGTACTTC
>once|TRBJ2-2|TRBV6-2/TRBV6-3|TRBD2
CASSYKLLAGVANTGELFF
TGTGCCAGCAGTTACAAGTTGCTAGCGGGGGTTGCGAACACCGGGGAGCTGTTTTTT
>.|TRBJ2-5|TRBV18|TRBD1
CASSPEQGSLRETQYF
TGTGCCAGCTCACCCGAACAGGGGTCCCTGCGAGAGACCCAGTACTTC
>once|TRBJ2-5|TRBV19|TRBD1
CASNTGTGGQETQYF
TGTGCCAGTAACACCGGGACAGGGGGCCAAGAGACCCAGTACTTC
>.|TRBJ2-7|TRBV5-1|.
CATSPSGTYEQYF
TGCGCCACCTCTCCCTCCGGGACCTACGAGCAGTACTTC
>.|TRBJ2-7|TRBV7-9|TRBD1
CASSSPADRASYEQYF
TGTGCCAGCAGCTCCCCCGCAGACAGGGCTTCCTACGAGCAGTACTTC
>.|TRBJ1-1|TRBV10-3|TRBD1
CAISKAAGGTEAFF
TGTGCCATCAGCAAGGCGGCAGGGGGAACTGAAGCTTTCTTT
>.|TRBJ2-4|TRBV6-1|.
CASSEYGVSDIQYF
TGTGCCAGCAGTGAATACGGGGTTTCAGACATTCAGTACTTC